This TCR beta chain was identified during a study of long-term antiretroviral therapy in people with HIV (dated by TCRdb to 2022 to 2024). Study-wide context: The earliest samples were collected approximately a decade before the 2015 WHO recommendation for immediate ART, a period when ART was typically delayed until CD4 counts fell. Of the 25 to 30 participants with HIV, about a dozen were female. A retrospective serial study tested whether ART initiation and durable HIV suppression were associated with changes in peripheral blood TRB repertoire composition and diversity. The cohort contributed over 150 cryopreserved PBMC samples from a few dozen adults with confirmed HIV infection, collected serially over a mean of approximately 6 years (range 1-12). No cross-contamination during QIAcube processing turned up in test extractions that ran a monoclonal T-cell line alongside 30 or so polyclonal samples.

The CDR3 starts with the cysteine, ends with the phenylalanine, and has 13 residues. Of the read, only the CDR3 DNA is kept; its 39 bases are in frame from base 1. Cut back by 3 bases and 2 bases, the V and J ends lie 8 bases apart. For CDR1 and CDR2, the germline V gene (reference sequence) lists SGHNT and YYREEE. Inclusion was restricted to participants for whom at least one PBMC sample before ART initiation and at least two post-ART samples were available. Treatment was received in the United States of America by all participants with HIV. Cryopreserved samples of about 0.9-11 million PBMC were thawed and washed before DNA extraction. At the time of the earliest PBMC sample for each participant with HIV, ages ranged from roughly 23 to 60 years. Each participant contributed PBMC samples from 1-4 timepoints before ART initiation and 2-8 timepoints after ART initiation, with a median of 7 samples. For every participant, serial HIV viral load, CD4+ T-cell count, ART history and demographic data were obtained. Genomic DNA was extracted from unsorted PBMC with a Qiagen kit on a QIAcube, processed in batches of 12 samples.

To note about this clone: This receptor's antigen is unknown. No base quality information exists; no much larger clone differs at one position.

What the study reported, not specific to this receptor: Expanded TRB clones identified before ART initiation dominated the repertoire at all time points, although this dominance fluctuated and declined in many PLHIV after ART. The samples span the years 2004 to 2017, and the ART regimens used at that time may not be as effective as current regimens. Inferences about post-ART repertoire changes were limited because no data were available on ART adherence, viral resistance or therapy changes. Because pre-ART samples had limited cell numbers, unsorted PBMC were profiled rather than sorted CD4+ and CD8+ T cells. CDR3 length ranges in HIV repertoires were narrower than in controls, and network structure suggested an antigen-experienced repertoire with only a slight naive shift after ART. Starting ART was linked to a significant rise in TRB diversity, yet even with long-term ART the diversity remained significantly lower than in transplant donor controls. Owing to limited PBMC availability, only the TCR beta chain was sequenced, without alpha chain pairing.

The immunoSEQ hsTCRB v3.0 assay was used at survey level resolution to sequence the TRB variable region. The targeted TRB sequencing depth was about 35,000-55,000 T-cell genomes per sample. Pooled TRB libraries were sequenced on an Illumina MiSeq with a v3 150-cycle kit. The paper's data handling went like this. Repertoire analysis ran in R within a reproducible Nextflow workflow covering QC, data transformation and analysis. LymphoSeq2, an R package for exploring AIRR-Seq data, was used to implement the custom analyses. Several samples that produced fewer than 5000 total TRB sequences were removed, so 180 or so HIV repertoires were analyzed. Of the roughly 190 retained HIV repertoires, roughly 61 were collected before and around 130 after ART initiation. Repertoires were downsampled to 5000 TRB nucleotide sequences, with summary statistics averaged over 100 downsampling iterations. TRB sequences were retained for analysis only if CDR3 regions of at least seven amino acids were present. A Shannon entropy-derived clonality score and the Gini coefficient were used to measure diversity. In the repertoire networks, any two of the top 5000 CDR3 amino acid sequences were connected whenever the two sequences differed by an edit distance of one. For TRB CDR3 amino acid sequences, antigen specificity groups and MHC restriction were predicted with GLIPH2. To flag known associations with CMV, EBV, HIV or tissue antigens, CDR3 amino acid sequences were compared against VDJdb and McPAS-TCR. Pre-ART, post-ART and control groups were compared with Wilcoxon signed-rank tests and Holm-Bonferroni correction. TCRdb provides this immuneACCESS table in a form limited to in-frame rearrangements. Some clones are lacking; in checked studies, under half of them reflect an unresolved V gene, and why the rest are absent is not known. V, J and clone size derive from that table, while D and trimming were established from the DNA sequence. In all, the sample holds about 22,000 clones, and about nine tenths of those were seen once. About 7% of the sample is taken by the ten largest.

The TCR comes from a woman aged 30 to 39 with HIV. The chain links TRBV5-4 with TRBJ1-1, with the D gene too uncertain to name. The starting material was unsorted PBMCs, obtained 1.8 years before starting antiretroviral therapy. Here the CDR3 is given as CASSSDVNTEAFF. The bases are TGTGCCAGCAGCTCGGACGTAAACACTGAAGCTTTCTTT.